This T cell receptor (beta chain) was identified in a study of control samples from healthy donors and cancer patients. Measured with immunoSEQ multiplex PCR; TCRdb has only the in-frame clones, and not every one. The table shows about 58,000 clones, with around 87% occurring only once. Germline CDR1 MDHEN, CDR2 SYDVKM. The CDR3 covers 15 residues. Trimming shortened V by 7 bases and J by 5 bases, and 17 bases separated the two germline ends. The sequence came from a man aged 55 to 69 with colorectal cancer. Specimen: PBMCs. The chain carries TRBV28 and TRBJ1-4; no definite D call. CDR3 DNA sequence: TGTGCCAGCACCTTGGGGAACAGACGAAATGAAAAACTGTTTTTT. As protein: CASTLGNRRNEKLFF.